Described below is a single TCR beta chain sequence and its context. Its antigen is currently unknown. This sample is drawn from a study of T-cell memory formation after mild COVID-19. Overall study: Clustering of TCRs was largely donor specific. Study-wide points: The appearance of some responding clones in pre-infection memory suggested that cross-reactive memory joined. While clones contracting from day 15 to 85 were balanced between CD4 and CD8, later expanders leaned CD4+.

From 5'RACE with constant-segment primers came TCR alpha and TCR beta cDNA libraries that carried sample barcodes and UMIs. A single record per CDR3 protein comes from TCRdb applying MiXCR to the 5' RACE reads. The sample contains over 450,000 distinct CDR3 sequences, about a fifth of which appear only once. Germline V gene lookup returns CDR1 SEHNR and CDR2 FQNEAQ (reference sequence). The V end was cut by 4 bases, the J end by 4 bases, with 7 bases between. This CDR3 is built from 13 residues. The rearrangement uses TRBV7-9 and TRBJ2-2; D is ambiguous. The sequenced sample consisted of PBMCs or a T cell subset sorted from them (not recorded which). This receptor was taken from an adult woman who had mild COVID-19 (a few samples of this study predate the infection). Cell type and time point are not known. Here the CDR3 reads CASSSRSTGELFF. For the CDR3, the DNA is TGTGCCAGCAGCTCAAGGAGCACCGGGGAGCTGTTTTTT.